These 16 T cell receptor beta chains originate from one sample sequenced in a study of T cells in Graves' hyperthyroidism and ophthalmopathy. Template material for amplifying TCR beta CDR3 regions consisted of RNA transcripts. HTBI primers were employed in a first-round RT-PCR of the TCR CDR3. A single record per CDR3 protein comes from TCRdb applying MiXCR to the multiplex PCR reads. The sample has hundreds of thousands of distinct CDR3 sequences, about 15% seen once. Input material: blood. Receptors originate from a woman in her thirties or forties with Graves' ophthalmopathy.

This clonotype was seen repeatedly, ten times or more. This chain links TRBV12-3 or TRBV12-4 with TRBJ1-1; 8 bases align to TRBD1. The CDR3 is 14 amino acids. The V and J ends lost 3 bases and 6 bases, in that order; junction bases with no gene match: 6. CDR3 in amino acids: CASSFGTTGAEAFF. As DNA, the CDR3 is TGTGCCAGCAGTTTCGGCACGACAGGGGCTGAAGCTTTCTTT.

The chain links TRBV6-2 or TRBV6-3 to TRBJ2-7, with 7 bases aligning to TRBD1. The CDR3 is made up of 15 amino acids. Germline CDR1 and CDR2: MNHEY and SVGEGT. J gave up 1 base and V 6 bases, and 9 bases lay outside the gene matches. The CDR3 protein is CASRSTGDVSYEQYF. The CDR3 DNA follows: TGTGCCAGCAGATCCACAGGGGACGTATCCTACGAGCAGTACTTC.

This clonotype was seen more than once but under ten times. The gene calls are TRBV9 and TRBJ2-5; TRBD1 might be the D (6 bases). Germline loops: CDR1 SGDLS, CDR2 YYNGEE. The CDR3 consists of 13 residues. Deletions cut 2 bases from V and 4 bases from J, with 9 bases between. This CDR3 reads CASSVSRGETQYF. In DNA form, the CDR3 reads TGTGCCAGCAGCGTTTCCAGGGGAGAGACCCAGTACTTC.

This clonotype was recorded at least ten times. The chain couples TRBV11-2 to TRBJ2-5; D not certain. The CDR3 is 13 amino acids. Trimming stripped 2 bases from V and 4 bases from J, with 8 bases between. Germline CDR1 and CDR2: SGHAT and FQNNGV. The CDR3 nucleotides are TGTGCCAGCAGCTTAAACCCCCCAGAGACCCAGTACTTC. This translates into CASSLNPPETQYF.

J is TRBJ2-7 and V is TRBV6-1, with TRBD2 matching over 14 bases. CDR1 MNHNS and CDR2 SASEGT come from the germline V gene. CDR3 length: 17 amino acids. Trimming removed 6 bases from V and 4 bases from J; junction bases left unmatched: 11. The CDR3 protein is CASSEPGLAGVSYEQYF. Written as DNA, the CDR3 is TGTGCCAGCAGCGAACCGGGACTAGCGGGAGTCTCGTACGAGCAGTACTTC.

The chain is built from TRBV27 and TRBJ1-5; tentatively, D is TRBD1 (6 bases). Germline CDR1 MNHEY, CDR2 SMNVEV (reference sequence). The CDR3 length is 14 residues. V dropped 2 bases and J dropped 7 bases, with 12 bases sitting between them. This chain's CDR3 is CASSLRQGKQPQHF. The DNA of the CDR3 is TGTGCCAGCAGTTTAAGGCAGGGGAAACAGCCCCAGCATTTT.

This clonotype was counted ten times or more. The rearrangement joins TRBV6-4 to TRBJ1-1; 11 positions match TRBD1. Germline assignment: CDR1 MRHNA and CDR2 SNTAGT. The CDR3 extends over 17 amino acids. The V gene end was trimmed by 6 bases and the J gene end by 1 base; junction bases not matched to a gene: 10. The CDR3 spells CASSRGQGATTNTEAFF. The CDR3, as DNA: TGTGCCAGCAGCCGCGGACAGGGGGCTACTACGAACACTGAAGCTTTCTTT.

The gene calls are TRBV5-1 and TRBJ1-2; the match to TRBD1 covers 10 bases. V shed 0 bases and J 0 bases; nucleotides not matched to a gene: 5. The CDR3 consists of 17 residues. CDR1 SGHRS and CDR2 YFSETQ come from the germline V gene. The DNA of the CDR3 is TGCGCCAGCAGCTTGGCCGGGACAGGGGTCGCTAACTATGGCTACACCTTC. It encodes CASSLAGTGVANYGYTF.

This clonotype was seen at least ten times. V usage is TRBV24-1 and J usage is TRBJ2-7; 10 bases line up with TRBD2. The germline V gene encodes CDR1 KGHDR and CDR2 SFDVKD. The CDR3 length is 17 residues. V shed 3 bases and J 2 bases; nucleotides not matched to a gene: 9. CDR3: CATSDHYLAGGTYEQYF. DNA for the CDR3: TGTGCCACCAGTGATCACTACTTAGCGGGAGGCACCTACGAGCAGTACTTC.

The sample holds many counts of this clonotype. CDR3 amino acids: CASSTTGGAAGELFF. The DNA of the CDR3 is TGTGCCAGTAGTACGACAGGGGGCGCAGCCGGGGAGCTGTTTTTT. V gene TRBV19 combines with J gene TRBJ2-2, with TRBD1 matching 10 bases. The CDR3 loop spans 15 amino acids. Germline loops: CDR1 LNHDA, CDR2 SQIVND (reference sequence). V dropped 4 bases and J dropped 6; count of bases not matched to a gene: 5.

There are many counts of this clonotype. The chain has TRBV2 and TRBJ2-5, with D perhaps being TRBD1 or TRBD2 (5 bases each). The germline gives CDR1 SNHLY, CDR2 FYNNEI. Trimming left V 4 bases short and J 5 bases short, with 14 bases between. The CDR3 is 14 residues long. The CDR3: CASSVGTAVETQYF. In nucleotides, the CDR3 is TGTGCCAGCAGTGTCGGGACCGCTGTGGAGACCCAGTACTTC.

This chain uses TRBV19 with TRBJ2-6; tentative D call: TRBD1 (5 bases). Germline V gene lookup returns CDR1 LNHDA and CDR2 SQIVND (reference sequence). Trimming stripped 6 bases from V and 2 bases from J, with 14 bases between. The CDR3 is 16 amino acids. Here the CDR3 DNA reads TGTGCCAGTAGAATTAATAGGGGTGCTGGGGCCAACGTCCTGACTTTC. Amino acids: CASRINRGAGANVLTF.

This clonotype was recorded at least ten times. The chain uses TRBV28 and TRBJ1-1, with D perhaps TRBD1 (6 bases). The V gene lost 0 bases and the J gene lost 11 bases, with 10 bases spanning the gap. CDR3 size: 12 residues. Germline CDR1 is MDHEN and CDR2 is SYDVKM. Here the CDR3 DNA reads TGTGCCAGCAGTTTATGGACCCAGGGGGCTTTCTTT. Translation: CASSLWTQGAFF.

This clonotype was recorded at least ten times. This chain connects TRBV11-2 to TRBJ2-7; TRBD1 is a possible D gene (6 bases). The germline V gene has CDR1 SGHAT and CDR2 FQNNGV. The CDR3 consists of 15 residues. Trimming took 4 bases from V and 0 from J, leaving 13 bases between them. CDR3 residues: CASSYDRDTSYEQYF. For the CDR3, the DNA is TGTGCCAGCAGCTACGACCGGGACACCTCCTACGAGCAGTACTTC.

V gene TRBV6-5 combines with J gene TRBJ1-1, with D perhaps matching TRBD1 (5 bases). Looked up from germline, CDR1 is MNHEY and CDR2 is SVGAGI. Between the trimmed V and J ends, which lost 2 bases and 6 bases, there was a span of 16 bases. The CDR3 has 15 residues. In nucleotides, the CDR3 is TGTGCCAGCAGTTACACGGTCGGAGGGGTCCCTGAAGCTTTCTTT. Translated: CASSYTVGGVPEAFF.

This clonotype has at least ten counts. The V gene is TRBV5-1, the J gene TRBJ1-1; unclear D gene. Looked up from germline, CDR1 is SGHRS and CDR2 is YFSETQ. The CDR3 is 13 residues long. DNA for the CDR3: TGCGCGTCGGGGTTTTCCCTGAACACTGAAGCTTTCTTT. Residues: CASGFSLNTEAFF.